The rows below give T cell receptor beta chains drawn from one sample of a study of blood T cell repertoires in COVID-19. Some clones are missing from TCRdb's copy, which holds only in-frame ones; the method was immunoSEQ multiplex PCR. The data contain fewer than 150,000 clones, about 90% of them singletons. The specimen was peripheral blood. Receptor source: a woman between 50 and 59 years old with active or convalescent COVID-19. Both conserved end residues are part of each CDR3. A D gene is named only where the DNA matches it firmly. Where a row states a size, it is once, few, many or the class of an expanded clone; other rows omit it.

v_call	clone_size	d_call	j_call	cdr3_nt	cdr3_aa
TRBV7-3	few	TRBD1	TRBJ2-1	TGTGCCAGCAGCTCGGGACAGGGACACAATGAGCAGTTCTTC	CASSSGQGHNEQFF
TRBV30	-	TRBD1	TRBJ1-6	TGTGCCTGGACCGCTGACAGGGTCAATTCACCCCTCCACTTT	CAWTADRVNSPLHF
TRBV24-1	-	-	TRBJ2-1	TGTGCCACCAGTGATTTGATCGGGGAGCAGTTCTTC	CATSDLIGEQFF
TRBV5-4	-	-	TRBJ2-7	TGTGCCAGCAGCTTGGGGGACAAGGACGAGCAGTACTTC	CASSLGDKDEQYF
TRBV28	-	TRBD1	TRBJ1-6	TGTGCCAGCACCGACAGGGTCAATTCACCCCTCCACTTT	CASTDRVNSPLHF
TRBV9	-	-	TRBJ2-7	TGTGCCAGCAGCGAGGGGTTAGCATACGAGCAGTACTTC	CASSEGLAYEQYF
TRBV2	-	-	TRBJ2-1	TGTGCCAGCAGTGAATATAGAGTAAATGAGCAGTTCTTC	CASSEYRVNEQFF
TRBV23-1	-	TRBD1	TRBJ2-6	TGCGCCAGCAGTCATCGCCATCCGGGACAGGGGGTTCCGGCTTATCCCTCTGGGGCCAACGTCCTGACTTTC	CASSHRHPGQGVPAYPSGANVLTF
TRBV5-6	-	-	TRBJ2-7	TGTGCCAGCAGTTCTACAGGTCTCCTCGCCTACGAGCAGTACTTC	CASSSTGLLAYEQYF
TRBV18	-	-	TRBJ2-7	TGTGCCAGCTCACCGAACCCTAGATCCTACGAGCAGTACTTC	CASSPNPRSYEQYF
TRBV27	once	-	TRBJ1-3	TGTGCCAGCAGTTTCGGGGGGGGCTCTGGAAACACCATATATTTT	CASSFGGGSGNTIYF
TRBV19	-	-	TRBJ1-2	TGTGCCAGTACCCCGTCCCCGGGGGACGACTATGGCTACACCTTC	CASTPSPGDDYGYTF
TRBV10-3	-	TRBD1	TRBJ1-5	TGTGCCATCAGTGAACCGGGACAGGGTCAGCCCCAGCATTTT	CAISEPGQGQPQHF
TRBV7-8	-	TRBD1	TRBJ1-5	TGTGCCAGCAGCTCCCAACAGGGGGCAAGGCATTTT	CASSSQQGARHF
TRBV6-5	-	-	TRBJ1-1	TGTGCCAGCATAGGAGGGCGTGAAGCTTTCTTT	CASIGGREAFF
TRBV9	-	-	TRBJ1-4	TGTGCTAGCAGCGTAGGCGGCCTCCGGAATGAAAAACTGTTTTTT	CASSVGGLRNEKLFF
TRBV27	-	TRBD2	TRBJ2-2	TGTGCCAGCCATAGCGGGAGTAGGACCGGGGAGCTGTTTTTT	CASHSGSRTGELFF
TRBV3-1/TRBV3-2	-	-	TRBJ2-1	TGTGCCAGCAGCCAATATAACCCAACAGTCTACAATGAGCAGTTCTTC	CASSQYNPTVYNEQFF
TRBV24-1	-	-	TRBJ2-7	TGTGCCACCAGTGATTCAGAAACCTACGAGCAGTACTTC	CATSDSETYEQYF
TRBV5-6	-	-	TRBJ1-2	TGTGCCAGCAGTCAATGGGGGGTTGTTGGTGGCTACACCTTC	CASSQWGVVGGYTF
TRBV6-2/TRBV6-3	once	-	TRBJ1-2	TGTGCCAGCAGTCAAAGGGAGAATGGCTACACCTTC	CASSQRENGYTF
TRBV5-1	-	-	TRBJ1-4	TGCGCCAGCAGTGCCGAGGCGGCGGGAGAAAAACTGTTTTTT	CASSAEAAGEKLFF
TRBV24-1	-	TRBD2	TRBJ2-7	TGTGCCACCAGTGATACTCTAGCGGACGAGCAGTACTTC	CATSDTLADEQYF
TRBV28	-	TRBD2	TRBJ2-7	TGTGCCAGCAGCACTTGGGCGGGAGGCCGGGTAATGAGGGAGCAGTACTTC	CASSTWAGGRVMREQYF
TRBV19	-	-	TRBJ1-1	TGTGCCAGTAGTCCACAGGGTAACACTGAAGCTTTCTTT	CASSPQGNTEAFF
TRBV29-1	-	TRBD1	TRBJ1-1	TGCAGCGTTGCGGGACAGCGGAACACTGAAGCTTTCTTT	CSVAGQRNTEAFF
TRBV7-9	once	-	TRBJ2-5	TGTGCCAGCAGCCCCTCGGCCCGGGGCCAGTACTTC	CASSPSARGQYF
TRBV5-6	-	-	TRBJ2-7	TGTGCCAGCAGCTTGTCCCGTTACGAGCAGTACTTC	CASSLSRYEQYF
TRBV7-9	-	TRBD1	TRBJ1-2	TGTGCCAGCTATGCCGGGACAGGGCTAAGTGGCTACACCTTC	CASYAGTGLSGYTF
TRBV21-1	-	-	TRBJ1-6	TGTGCCAGCAGCGTTCTGCACAGGGGAAATAGATCACCCCTCCACTTT	CASSVLHRGNRSPLHF
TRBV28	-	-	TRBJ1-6	TGTGCCAGCAGTCTTGGACTCACCCCCAACTTT	CASSLGLTPNF
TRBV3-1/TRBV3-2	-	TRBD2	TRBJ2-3	TGTGCCAGCAGCCAAGACGGGCCGGGGGGTACGCAGTATTTT	CASSQDGPGGTQYF
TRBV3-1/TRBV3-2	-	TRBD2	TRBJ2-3	TGTGCCAGCAGCCAAGAACGGCTAGCGGGGGCGACTACGCAGTATTTT	CASSQERLAGATTQYF
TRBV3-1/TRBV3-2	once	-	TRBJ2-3	TGTGCCAGCAGCGAAACGGGACTCTCTGCCACTTTGGGGCCTTCAGATACGCAGTATTTT	CASSETGLSATLGPSDTQYF
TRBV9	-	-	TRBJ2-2	TGTGCCAGCAGTTATTCGAACACCGGGGAGCTGTTTTTT	CASSYSNTGELFF
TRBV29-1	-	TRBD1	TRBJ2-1	TGCAGCGGCTCCGGGACAGGGGGCCGGAGCTCCTACAATGAGCAGTTCTTC	CSGSGTGGRSSYNEQFF
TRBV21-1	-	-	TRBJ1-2	TGTGCCAGCGGAAAGGATTTAGTACAGGGGGCAAGAGGCTACACCTTC	CASGKDLVQGARGYTF
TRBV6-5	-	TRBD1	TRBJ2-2	TGTGCCTCGCAGGGGGACGGGGAGCTGTTTTTT	CASQGDGELFF
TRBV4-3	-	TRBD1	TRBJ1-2	TGCGCCAGCAGCCAAAAACAGGGGGCGGATTATGGCTACACCTTC	CASSQKQGADYGYTF